These T cell receptor beta chains were read from a single sample in a study of T cell responses to AZD1222 COVID-19 vaccine. Libraries were prepared by immunoSEQ multiplex PCR; TCRdb keeps only in-frame clonotypes and omits some of them. The sample holds 100,000 or so clones, roughly 80% seen once. Sequences were derived from peripheral blood, sampled on day 0 of AZD1222 vaccination. The receptors originated from an adult in good health. The CDR3 runs from the conserved cysteine through the conserved F or W. D genes are given only for firm matches.

v_gene	j_gene	d_gene	CDR3aa
TRBV9	TRBJ2-1	TRBD2	CASSVDAGGTGNEQFF
TRBV28	TRBJ2-7	TRBD1	CASSFGQGKQYF
TRBV9	TRBJ2-2	TRBD1	CASSGQGALATGELFF
TRBV7-2	TRBJ1-2	NA	CASTPGGTGYGYTF
TRBV9	TRBJ1-3	TRBD1	CASSATGDSGNTIYF
TRBV6-1	TRBJ1-1	NA	CASSEMSWVSLVTEAFF
TRBV9	TRBJ1-3	NA	CASSVDPWTGNTIYF
TRBV28	TRBJ2-3	TRBD2	CASSGIGVVGLSGESTDTQYF
TRBV27	TRBJ1-1	TRBD1	CATGTGNLNTEAFF
TRBV18	TRBJ2-4	NA	CASSETGPRRKNIQYF
TRBV12-3/TRBV12-4	TRBJ2-1	NA	CASSLGVPNEQFF
TRBV10-3	TRBJ2-5	TRBD1	CATDRGGQETQYF
TRBV4-2	TRBJ2-2	NA	CASSQDRAGWELFF
TRBV6-5	TRBJ1-2	NA	CASTPVGYGYTF
TRBV5-1	TRBJ1-2	TRBD1	CASSLSTGVGYGYTF
TRBV29-1	TRBJ2-7	TRBD1	CSVEDRGVDYEQYF
TRBV14	TRBJ1-2	NA	CASSIDNGRGYTF
TRBV11-2	TRBJ2-5	NA	CASSQQGIKETQYF
TRBV20-1	TRBJ2-1	NA	CSAPTVEQFF
TRBV2	TRBJ2-5	NA	CASKGRANQETQYF
TRBV3-1/TRBV3-2	TRBJ1-1	NA	CASSQGRGGAFF
TRBV6-2/TRBV6-3	TRBJ2-5	TRBD1	CASSFIGTGPRETQYF
TRBV7-3	TRBJ2-5	NA	CASSLSTGQQETQYF
TRBV5-1	TRBJ1-1	NA	CASSLRRDTEAFF
TRBV7-6	TRBJ1-6	TRBD1	CASSLTGTGENSPLHF
TRBV7-9	TRBJ1-5	NA	CASSDDSASQPQHF
TRBV3-1/TRBV3-2	TRBJ2-2	NA	CASSKSGQNTGELFF
TRBV3-1/TRBV3-2	TRBJ1-1	NA	CASSQGTEAFF
TRBV6-5	TRBJ2-2	TRBD2	CASQARLAGTGELFF
TRBV19	TRBJ2-5	TRBD1	CASSLGQGALETQYF
TRBV28	TRBJ1-2	NA	CASSTAQSNYGYTF
TRBV5-1	TRBJ2-3	TRBD1	CASRKYPGQGVADTQYF
TRBV5-4	TRBJ2-4	TRBD2	CASSSRLAHIQYF
TRBV30	TRBJ1-6	NA	CAWSVRGGGSNSPLHF
TRBV7-9	TRBJ1-5	TRBD1	CASSDGTGDQPQHF
TRBV28	TRBJ2-3	NA	CASSLKHTDTQYF
TRBV6-2/TRBV6-3	TRBJ1-5	NA	CASSYPGLINQPQHF